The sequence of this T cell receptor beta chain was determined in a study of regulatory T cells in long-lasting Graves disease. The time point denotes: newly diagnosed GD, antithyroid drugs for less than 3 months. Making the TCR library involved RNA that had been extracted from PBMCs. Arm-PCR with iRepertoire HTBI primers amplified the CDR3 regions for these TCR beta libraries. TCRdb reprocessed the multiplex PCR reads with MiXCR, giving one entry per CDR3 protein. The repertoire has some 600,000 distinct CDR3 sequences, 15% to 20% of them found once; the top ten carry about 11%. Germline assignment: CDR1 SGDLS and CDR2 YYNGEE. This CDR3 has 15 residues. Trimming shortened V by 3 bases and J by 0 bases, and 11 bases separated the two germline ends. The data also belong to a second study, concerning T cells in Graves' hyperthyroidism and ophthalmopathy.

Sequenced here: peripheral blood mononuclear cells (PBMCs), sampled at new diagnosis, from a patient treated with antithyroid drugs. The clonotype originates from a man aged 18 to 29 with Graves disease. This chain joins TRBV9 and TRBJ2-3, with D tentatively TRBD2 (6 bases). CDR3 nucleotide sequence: TGTGCCAGCAGCGCTCCCCTAGCGAGCACAGATACGCAGTATTTT. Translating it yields CASSAPLASTDTQYF. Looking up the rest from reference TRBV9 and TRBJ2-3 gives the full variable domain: DSGVTQTPKHLITATGQRVTLRCSPRSGDLSVYWYQQSLDQGLQFLIQYYNGEERAKGNILERFSAQQFPDLHSELNLSSLELGDSALYFCASSAPLASTDTQYFGPGTRLTVL.